The source of this TCR beta chain is a study of CD8 T cells in ankylosing spondylitis. Study-level findings and limits: Reportedly, significant enrichment of disease-linked clones occurred in matched ankylosing spondylitis synovial fluid. The disease-linked clones had a CD8+ phenotype and low blood frequencies. Roughly 8 highly homologous variants made up a TCR beta motif that seemed to typify ankylosing spondylitis blood.

Trimming pared 2 bases from V and 0 bases from J, leaving 8 bases between. The length of the CDR3 is 15 residues. Per the germline V gene, CDR1 is SNHLY and CDR2 is FYNNEI. As for this clonotype: The antigen is unknown.

Quantitative 5'-RACE with molecular barcodes was used to make the TCR beta libraries. TCRdb re-called the 5' RACE reads with MiXCR, one entry per CDR3 protein. The repertoire holds 350,000 or so distinct CDR3 sequences, with roughly 12% as singletons. The sequenced sample consisted of blood, either unsorted or a sorted T cell fraction (not recorded which). This clonotype was obtained from a female donor with ankylosing spondylitis or in good health (not recorded which). The chain uses TRBV2 and TRBJ1-3; D is unclear. CDR3 nucleotide sequence: TGTGCCAGCAGTGAAACGGTCAACTCTGGAAACACCATATATTTT. Its protein is CASSETVNSGNTIYF.